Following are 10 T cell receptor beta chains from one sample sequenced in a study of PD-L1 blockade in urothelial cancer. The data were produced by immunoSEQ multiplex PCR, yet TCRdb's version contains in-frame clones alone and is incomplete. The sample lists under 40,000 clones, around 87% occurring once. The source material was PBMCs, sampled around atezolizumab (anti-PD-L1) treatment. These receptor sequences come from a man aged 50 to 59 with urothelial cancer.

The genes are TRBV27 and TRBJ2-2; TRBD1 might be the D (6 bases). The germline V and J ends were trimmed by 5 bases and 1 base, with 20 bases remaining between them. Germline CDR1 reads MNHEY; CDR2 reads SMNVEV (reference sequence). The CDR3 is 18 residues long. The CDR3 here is CASSPLPIQGKNTGELFF. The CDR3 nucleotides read TGTGCCAGCAGTCCCCTACCCATACAGGGAAAGAACACCGGGGAGCTGTTTTTT.

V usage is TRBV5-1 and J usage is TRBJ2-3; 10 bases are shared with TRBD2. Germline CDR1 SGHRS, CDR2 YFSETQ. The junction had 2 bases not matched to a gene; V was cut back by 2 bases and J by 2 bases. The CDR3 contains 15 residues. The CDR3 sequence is CASSFGLADTDTQYF. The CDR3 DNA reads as TGCGCCAGCAGCTTCGGACTAGCGGACACAGATACGCAGTATTTT.

The CDR3 is CASSLGGVVSEQYF. Here the CDR3 DNA reads TGTGCCAGCAGCTTGGGGGGGGTAGTTTCCGAGCAGTACTTC. The rearrangement uses TRBV5-6 and TRBJ2-7; TRBD2 is a possible D gene (6 bases). Germline V gene sequence: CDR1 SGHDT, CDR2 YYEEEE. This CDR3 comprises 14 residues. Trimming took 0 bases from V and 6 from J, leaving 13 bases between them.

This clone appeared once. The CDR3 reads CASSRQVTYEQYF. The CDR3 DNA follows: TGTGCCAGCAGTAGACAGGTAACCTACGAGCAGTACTTC. This sequence joins TRBV2 and TRBJ2-7, with D maybe TRBD1 (6 bases). V was pared by 5 bases and J by 2 bases, with 10 bases between. In germline, CDR1 is SNHLY, CDR2 FYNNEI. CDR3 length: 13 amino acids.

CDR3 sequence: CASSPLDRAEYEQYF. CDR3 in DNA: TGTGCCAGCAGCCCTCTGGACAGGGCTGAATACGAGCAGTACTTC. The chain has TRBV7-9 and TRBJ2-7; TRBD1 agrees at 8 bases. The CDR3 is 15 residues long. Germline V gene lookup returns CDR1 SEHNR and CDR2 FQNEAQ (reference sequence). V shed 5 bases and J 4 bases; nucleotides not matched to a gene: 10.

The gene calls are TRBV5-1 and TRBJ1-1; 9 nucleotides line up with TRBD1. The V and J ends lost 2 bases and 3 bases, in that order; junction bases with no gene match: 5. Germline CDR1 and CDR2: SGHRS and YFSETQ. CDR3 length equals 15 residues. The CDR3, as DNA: TGCGCCAGCAGCTTTTTGGACAGGGGATACACTGAAGCTTTCTTT. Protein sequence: CASSFLDRGYTEAFF.

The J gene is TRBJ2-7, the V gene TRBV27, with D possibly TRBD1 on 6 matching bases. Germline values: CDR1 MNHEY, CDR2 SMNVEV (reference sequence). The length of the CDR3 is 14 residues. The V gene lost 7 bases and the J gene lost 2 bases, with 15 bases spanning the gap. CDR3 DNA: TGTGCCAGCAATGACAGGAATAGACCCTACGAGCAGTACTTC. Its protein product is CASNDRNRPYEQYF.

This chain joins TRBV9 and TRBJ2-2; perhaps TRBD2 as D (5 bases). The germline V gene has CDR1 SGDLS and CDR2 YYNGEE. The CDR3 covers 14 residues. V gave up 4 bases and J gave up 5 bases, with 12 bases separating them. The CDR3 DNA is TGTGCCAGCAGCCCGGAATCGGGGACCGGGGAGCTGTTTTTT. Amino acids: CASSPESGTGELFF.

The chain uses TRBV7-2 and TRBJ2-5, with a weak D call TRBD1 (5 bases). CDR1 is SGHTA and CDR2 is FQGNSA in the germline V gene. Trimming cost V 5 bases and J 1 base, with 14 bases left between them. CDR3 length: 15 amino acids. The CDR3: CASSPTDSVQETQYF. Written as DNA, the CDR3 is TGTGCCAGCAGCCCAACAGACAGCGTCCAAGAGACCCAGTACTTC.

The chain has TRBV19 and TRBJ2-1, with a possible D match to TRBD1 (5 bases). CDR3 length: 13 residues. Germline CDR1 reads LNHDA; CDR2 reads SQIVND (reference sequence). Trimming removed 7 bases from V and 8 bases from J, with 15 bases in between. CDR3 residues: CASIQPPGHEQFF. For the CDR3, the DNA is TGTGCCAGTATCCAACCCCCAGGGCATGAGCAGTTCTTC.